What follows are 26 T cell receptor beta chains derived from one specimen sequenced in a study of blood T cell repertoires in COVID-19. The repertoire was sequenced with immunoSEQ multiplex PCR; TCRdb's copy has only in-frame clones and lacks some. The sample shows around 60,000 clones, roughly 84% of them seen only once. Source material: peripheral blood. These receptors came from a man over 45 with COVID-19, enrolled during active disease.

This chain connects TRBV3-1 (or the pseudogene TRBV3-2) to TRBJ2-1; TRBD2 aligns across 12 bases. Trimming took 4 bases from V and 6 from J; bases not matched to a gene: 7. Germline V gene lookup returns CDR1 LGHDT and CDR2 YNNKEL (reference sequence). The CDR3 covers 16 residues. The CDR3 sequence: CASSPRLAGVGNEQFF. CDR3 coding DNA: TGTGCCAGCAGCCCCCGACTAGCGGGAGTGGGCAATGAGCAGTTCTTC.

This clone was observed a handful of times. The chain joins TRBV11-2 to TRBJ2-3, with 7 bases fitting TRBD2. The germline V gene has CDR1 SGHAT and CDR2 FQNNGV. CDR3 length: 16 residues. The ends lost 0 bases at V and 4 bases at J; junction bases unmatched: 7. CDR3: CASSLEAGDGSDTQYF. As DNA, the CDR3 is TGTGCCAGCAGCTTAGAGGCGGGAGACGGATCAGATACGCAGTATTTT. The whole variable domain, remainder taken from reference TRBV11-2 and TRBJ2-3, is EAGVAQSPRYKIIEKRQSVAFWCNPISGHATLYWYQQILGQGPKLLIQFQNNGVVDDSQLPKDRFSAERLKGVDSTLKIQPAKLEDSAVYLCASSLEAGDGSDTQYFGPGTRLTVL.

The rearrangement links TRBV6-5 to TRBJ1-1; possible D gene TRBD1, 6 bases. V dropped 2 bases and J dropped 2 bases, with 15 bases sitting between them. The germline gives CDR1 MNHEY, CDR2 SVGAGI. The CDR3 has 16 residues. This chain's CDR3 is CASSYAGGWGNTEAFF. The CDR3 DNA follows: TGTGCCAGCAGTTACGCGGGGGGCTGGGGAAACACTGAAGCTTTCTTT.

J is TRBJ1-5 and V is TRBV7-9; D may be TRBD1 (6 bases). In germline, CDR1 is SEHNR, CDR2 FQNEAQ (reference sequence). The V and J ends lost 5 bases and 1 base respectively, with 15 bases between them. The CDR3 has 16 residues. This CDR3 reads CASSTGRGGSNQPQHF. Here the CDR3 DNA reads TGTGCCAGCAGCACAGGCAGGGGAGGGAGCAATCAGCCCCAGCATTTT.

This sequence joins TRBV6-5 and TRBJ1-2, with D perhaps TRBD1 (6 bases). Trimming stripped 6 bases from V and 6 bases from J, with 14 bases between. Germline loops: CDR1 MNHEY, CDR2 SVGAGI. The CDR3 runs to 13 residues. CDR3 coding DNA: TGTGCCAGCAGATTACTACAGGGACATGGCTACACCTTC. Encoded protein: CASRLLQGHGYTF.

This chain uses TRBV29-1 with TRBJ2-7; tentatively, D is TRBD1 (6 bases). V was cut by 8 bases and J by 0 bases, with 14 bases left in between. Germline assignment: CDR1 SQVTM and CDR2 ANQGSEA. This CDR3 has 13 amino acids. The CDR3 region has the DNA TGCAGCTTCACAGGGTCCTACTCCTACGAGCAGTACTTC. Protein sequence: CSFTGSYSYEQYF.

V usage is TRBV7-9 and J usage is TRBJ2-3; unclear D gene. Germline V gene data show CDR1 as SEHNR and CDR2 as FQNEAQ (reference sequence). The CDR3 spans 17 residues. Trimming took off 4 bases at V and 0 bases at J, with 17 bases between the two ends. CDR3 coding DNA: TGTGCCAGCAGCTCCTTTCGAGATGCCGTAAGCACAGATACGCAGTATTTT. As protein: CASSSFRDAVSTDTQYF.

This clone came up a few times. This chain joins TRBV6-5 and TRBJ1-6; 10 bases are a match to TRBD1. This CDR3 contains 13 residues. Germline CDR1 is MNHEY and CDR2 is SVGAGI. The trim removed 10 bases at V and 7 bases at J, leaving 4 bases unmatched. CDR3 in amino acids: CAIGTGENSPLHF. CDR3 coding DNA: TGTGCCATCGGGACAGGGGAAAATTCACCCCTCCACTTT.

This clone is categorized as medium-sized (0.01 to 0.1%). V is TRBV5-6 and J is TRBJ1-3, with D unresolved. The CDR3 spans 16 residues. CDR1 and CDR2 from the germline V gene are SGHDT and YYEEEE. With 0 bases removed from V and 0 bases from J, the gap between germline ends came to 10 bases. DNA of the CDR3: TGTGCCAGCAGCTTGGCCCTAGGTCTCTCTGGAAACACCATATATTTT. Residues: CASSLALGLSGNTIYF. The full variable domain, its missing parts supplied by reference TRBV5-6 and TRBJ1-3, is DAGVTQSPTHLIKTRGQQVTLRCSPKSGHDTVSWYQQALGQGPQFIFQYYEEEERQRGNFPDRFSGHQFPNYSSELNVNALLLGDSALYLCASSLALGLSGNTIYFGEGSWLTVV.

The chain carries TRBV2 and TRBJ1-2; 7 bases match TRBD1. This CDR3 has 14 amino acids. V was pared by 3 bases and J by 7 bases, with 8 bases of the junction left unmatched. Germline V gives CDR1 SNHLY, CDR2 FYNNEI. The CDR3 region has the DNA TGTGCCAGCAGTGATCGACAGGGCGGGCCTGGCTACACCTTC. Protein: CASSDRQGGPGYTF.

The chain uses TRBV6-6 and TRBJ1-1, with 7 bases that match TRBD1. The germline V gene has CDR1 MNHNY and CDR2 SVGAGI (reference sequence). V shed 7 bases and J 5 bases; nucleotides not matched to a gene: 7. The CDR3 totals 13 residues. The CDR3 region has the DNA TGTGCCAGCACTCCACAGGGGTGGACTGAAGCTTTCTTT. Residues: CASTPQGWTEAFF.

This rearrangement joins TRBV5-1 to TRBJ2-7, with TRBD2 matching over 8 bases. V lost 3 bases to trimming and J lost 3 bases; unmatched junction nucleotides: 5. Germline CDR1 and CDR2: SGHRS and YFSETQ. The CDR3 length is 14 residues. CDR3 loop: CASSSAAGGYEQYF. CDR3 coding DNA: TGCGCCAGCAGCTCCGCCGCGGGGGGCTACGAGCAGTACTTC.

The chain links TRBV9 to TRBJ1-1, with TRBD1 matching over 10 bases. CDR3 length equals 15 residues. J was trimmed by 0 bases and V by 3 bases; bases with no gene match: 2. The germline CDR1 and CDR2 sequences are SGDLS and YYNGEE. The CDR3 DNA sequence: TGTGCCAGCAGCGGGACAGGGGGGATGAACACTGAAGCTTTCTTT. Amino acids: CASSGTGGMNTEAFF.

The V call is TRBV18, the J call TRBJ1-5; TRBD1 matches at 8 bases. CDR1 is KGHSH, CDR2 LQKENI, per germline. Losses at the gene ends were 5 bases for V and 10 bases for J; bases not matched to a gene: 7. The CDR3 spans 13 residues. CDR3 coding DNA: TGTGCCAGCTCAGGACAGGGTTTTGACCCCCAGCATTTT. Protein product: CASSGQGFDPQHF.

This chain uses TRBV10-1 with TRBJ2-1; TRBD1 matches at 11 bases. Germline V gene data show CDR1 as WNHNN and CDR2 as SYGVQD (reference sequence). The CDR3 totals 16 residues. J lost 1 base, V lost 5 bases, and 4 bases had no gene match. CDR3 sequence: CASSFGQGASYNEQFF. Here the CDR3 DNA reads TGCGCCAGCAGTTTTGGACAGGGGGCTTCCTACAATGAGCAGTTCTTC.

The chain uses TRBV10-3 and TRBJ1-3, with TRBD1 matching 8 bases. The CDR3 is 15 amino acids. After removal of 8 bases from V and 0 bases from J, the junction contained 6 bases not matched to a gene. Germline CDR1 ENHRY, CDR2 SYGVKD. CDR3 nucleotide sequence: TGTGCCATCGGACAGGGACTGGTCTCTGGAAACACCATATATTTT. It is translated as CAIGQGLVSGNTIYF.

The CDR3 nucleotides are TGTGCCAGCAGCGCCGTGGGGACAGGGATAAATGAGCAGTTCTTC. Encoded protein: CASSAVGTGINEQFF. The chain links TRBV9 to TRBJ2-1, with 9 positions matching TRBD1. V was pared by 3 bases and J by 7 bases, with 8 bases of the junction left unmatched. This CDR3 spans 15 amino acids. Germline CDR1 reads SGDLS; CDR2 reads YYNGEE. Together with reference TRBV9 and TRBJ2-1, the CDR3 gives the full variable domain: DSGVTQTPKHLITATGQRVTLRCSPRSGDLSVYWYQQSLDQGLQFLIQYYNGEERAKGNILERFSAQQFPDLHSELNLSSLELGDSALYFCASSAVGTGINEQFFGPGTRLTVL.

The genes are TRBV18 and TRBJ2-1; TRBD2 matches 12 bases. This CDR3 is 16 amino acids long. The germline V gene encodes CDR1 KGHSH and CDR2 LQKENI. Germline trimming cut 1 base from V and 3 bases from J; bases unmatched to any gene: 1. CDR3 protein: CASSPRTSGNYNEQFF. Written as DNA, the CDR3 is TGTGCCAGCTCACCACGGACTAGCGGGAACTACAATGAGCAGTTCTTC.

This sequence joins TRBV25-1 and TRBJ1-4; the D gene is possibly TRBD1 (5 bases). The CDR3 has 16 amino acids. Trimming took 3 bases from V and 7 from J, leaving 18 bases between them. The germline V gene encodes CDR1 MGHDK and CDR2 SYGVNS. The CDR3 here is CASSDGHTPWGEKLFF. The CDR3 DNA reads as TGTGCCAGCAGTGATGGACATACCCCGTGGGGTGAAAAACTGTTTTTT.

This rearrangement joins TRBV5-1 to TRBJ2-2; 12 nucleotides agree with TRBD2. The V segment lost 6 bases and the J segment 7 bases; nucleotides outside the gene matches: 7. CDR1 is SGHRS and CDR2 is YFSETQ in the germline V gene. The CDR3 has 15 amino acids. The CDR3 DNA follows: TGCGCCAGCAAAGGACTAGCGGGACTTAGCGGGGAGCTGTTTTTT. Residues: CASKGLAGLSGELFF.

The chain employs TRBV28 and TRBJ2-3; the match to TRBD1 covers 9 bases. Germline CDR1 is MDHEN and CDR2 is SYDVKM. Losses at the gene ends were 6 bases for V and 14 bases for J; bases not matched to a gene: 3. The CDR3 is 10 amino acids. CDR3 loop: CASRDRGWYF. The CDR3 nucleotides read TGTGCCAGCAGGGACAGGGGTTGGTATTTT. The full variable domain, rest sourced from reference TRBV28 and TRBJ2-3, is DVKVTQSSRYLVKRTGEKVFLECVQDMDHENMFWYRQDPGLGLRLIYFSYDVKMKEKGDIPEGYSVSREKKERFSLILESASTNQTSMYLCASRDRGWYFGPGTRLTVL.

The CDR3 loop reads CASRSGDYEQYF. CDR3 bases: TGTGCCAGTAGGAGCGGTGATTACGAGCAGTACTTC. The chain is built from TRBV19 and TRBJ2-7, with D possibly being TRBD2 (5 bases). From germline, CDR1 is LNHDA and CDR2 SQIVND (reference sequence). The ends were cut back, 6 bases at V and 4 bases at J, with 10 bases in the middle. The CDR3 totals 12 residues.

The CDR3 region has the DNA TGTGCCAGTAGTATCCTTGGGACAGAGACACATCAGCCCCAGCATTTT. Amino acids: CASSILGTETHQPQHF. J is TRBJ1-5 and V is TRBV19, with 7 bases matching TRBD1. The CDR3 has 16 amino acids. Per the germline V gene, CDR1 is LNHDA and CDR2 is SQIVND (reference sequence). V lost 3 bases and J lost 5; bases outside the gene matches: 10.

This clone was observed a single time. This chain uses TRBV19 with TRBJ1-3, with 7 bases identical to TRBD1. Trimming removed 6 bases from V and 0 bases from J; junction bases left unmatched: 8. The CDR3 runs to 16 residues. CDR1 and CDR2 (germline): LNHDA, SQIVND (reference sequence). This chain's CDR3 is CASRPQGRSSGNTIYF. In DNA, the CDR3 is TGTGCCAGTAGACCACAGGGGCGAAGCTCTGGAAACACCATATATTTT.

V is TRBV27 and J is TRBJ1-6; 8 bases are shared with TRBD1. J was trimmed by 0 bases and V by 5 bases; bases with no gene match: 3. The CDR3 is 16 amino acids. The V gene's germline CDR1 is MNHEY and CDR2 SMNVEV (reference sequence). The CDR3 loop is CASSRDRSSYNSPLHF. The CDR3 DNA follows: TGTGCCAGCAGTCGGGACAGGAGCTCCTATAATTCACCCCTCCACTTT.

Only one count was recorded for this clone. V and J are TRBV6-2 or TRBV6-3 and TRBJ1-2, with D perhaps TRBD1 (6 bases). Trimming cost V 4 bases and J 3 bases, with 9 bases left between them. Germline lookup yields CDR1 MNHEY and CDR2 SVGEGT. This CDR3 has 13 residues. In nucleotides, the CDR3 is TGTGCCAGCAGTTCTCAGGGGTACTATGGCTACACCTTC. Its protein product is CASSSQGYYGYTF.